This T cell receptor (beta chain) was identified in a study of CD8 T cells in ankylosing spondylitis. TCRdb independently ran MiXCR on the 5' RACE reads; one entry per CDR3 protein. The table records about 400,000 distinct CDR3 sequences, roughly 22% of them present only once. This clonotype was observed a few times. V shed 4 bases and J 7 bases; nucleotides not matched to a gene: 12. Germline CDR1 is MNHEY and CDR2 is SMNVEV (reference sequence). This CDR3 has 15 amino acids. The sample taken for sequencing was blood, either unsorted or a sorted T cell fraction (not recorded which). V gene TRBV27 combines with J gene TRBJ2-5; 7 bases line up with TRBD2. This clonotype was sampled from a male donor with ankylosing spondylitis or in good health (not recorded which). CDR3 bases: TGTGCCAGCAGTTCCCCTCTAGTGGGGGGGGGGACCCAGTACTTC. Translating gives CASSSPLVGGGTQYF.